These 5 T cell receptor beta chains originate from one sample sequenced in a study of siplizumab effects on memory and regulatory T cells. Sequenced by immunoSEQ multiplex PCR; TCRdb stores in-frame clones only, minus some. The sample lists fewer than 130,000 clones, roughly 92% occurring once. What was sequenced was CD4+ T cells sorted from blood. These receptors were obtained from a human donor in good health.

This chain's CDR3 is CASSSRGSLASYEQYF. The CDR3 DNA is TGTGCCAGCTCAAGCAGGGGTTCCCTCGCCTCCTACGAGCAGTACTTC. J is TRBJ2-7 and V is TRBV18, with TRBD1 as a possible D gene (6 bases). Germline values: CDR1 KGHSH, CDR2 LQKENI. This CDR3 contains 16 residues. Between the trimmed V and J ends, which lost 5 bases and 0 bases, there was a span of 17 bases.

V and J are TRBV29-1 and TRBJ1-6, with D unresolved. Germline loops: CDR1 SQVTM, CDR2 ANQGSEA. There are 15 residues in the CDR3. The V end lost 4 bases, the J end lost 0 bases, and 10 bases lay between the germline ends. In nucleotides, the CDR3 is TGCAGCGTTGCATTTGGCACCTCCTATAATTCACCCCTCCACTTT. This translates into CSVAFGTSYNSPLHF. The entire variable domain, with the rest obtained from reference TRBV29-1 and TRBJ1-6, is as follows: SAVISQKPSRDICQRGTSLTIQCQVDSQVTMMFWYRQQPGQSLTLIATANQGSEATYESGFVIDKFPISRPNLTFSTLTVSNMSPEDSSIYLCSVAFGTSYNSPLHFGNGTRLTVT.

The chain links TRBV2 to TRBJ1-3; D is possibly TRBD1 (5 bases). CDR1 is SNHLY, CDR2 FYNNEI, per germline. V lost 7 bases to trimming and J lost 2 bases, with 12 bases between them. There are 14 residues in the CDR3. CDR3 amino acids: CASKRRGAGNTIYF. For the CDR3, the DNA is TGTGCCAGCAAAAGGAGAGGGGCTGGAAACACCATATATTTT. The full variable domain, completed using reference TRBV2 and TRBJ1-3, is EPEVTQTPSHQVTQMGQEVILRCVPISNHLYFYWYRQILGQKVEFLVSFYNNEISEKSEIFDDQFSVERPDGSNFTLKIRSTKLEDSAMYFCASKRRGAGNTIYFGEGSWLTVV.

The V gene is TRBV6-5, the J gene TRBJ2-7, with a tentative D call TRBD2 (5 bases). CDR3 size: 15 residues. Germline CDR1 is MNHEY and CDR2 is SVGAGI. Trimming stripped 0 bases from V and 0 bases from J, with 9 bases between. The CDR3 region is CASSYSRGPSYEQYF. The CDR3 bases are TGTGCCAGCAGTTACTCTAGAGGGCCCTCCTACGAGCAGTACTTC.

The chain is built from TRBV18 and TRBJ1-2, with TRBD1 matching 7 bases. Trimming removed 3 bases from V and 4 bases from J; junction bases left unmatched: 8. The CDR3 length is 15 residues. The V gene's germline CDR1 is KGHSH and CDR2 LQKENI. The CDR3 nucleotides are TGTGCCAGCTCACCGAACCCAGGGGGGCCCTATGGCTACACCTTC. The encoded protein is CASSPNPGGPYGYTF. The full variable domain, with the rest looked up from reference TRBV18 and TRBJ1-2, is NAGVMQNPRHLVRRRGQEARLRCSPMKGHSHVYWYRQLPEEGLKFMVYLQKENIIDESGMPKERFSAEFPKEGPSILRIQQVVRGDSAAYFCASSPNPGGPYGYTFGSGTRLTVV.